Listed below are T cell receptor beta chains from one sample, sequenced in a study of blood T cell repertoires in COVID-19. Profiled with immunoSEQ multiplex PCR; TCRdb holds only in-frame clones, not every one. This table has 150,000 or so clones, roughly 80% appearing once. Sequencing input: peripheral blood. These receptors were obtained from an elderly man with acute or convalescent COVID-19. Each CDR3 is given with its conserved first and last residue. D genes are given only for firm matches. The size field is filled for only some rows; it gives once, few, many or a size class.

d_call j_call cdr3_length clone_size v_call cdr3_aa cdr3_nt
NA TRBJ1-1 13 NA TRBV7-9 CASSPLSLTEAFF TGTGCCAGCAGCCCTCTATCCCTAACTGAAGCTTTCTTT
NA TRBJ2-3 15 NA TRBV19 CASSTGPPRGDTQYF TGTGCCAGTAGTACAGGACCTCCCCGGGGAGATACGCAGTATTTT
NA TRBJ1-6 14 many TRBV27 CASSVIRSNSPLHF TGTGCCAGCAGTGTAATACGGAGTAATTCACCCCTCCACTTT
NA TRBJ2-5 13 once TRBV11-2 CASSLARSETQYF TGTGCCAGCAGCTTAGCACGGAGTGAGACCCAGTACTTC
TRBD1 TRBJ2-1 14 NA TRBV5-1 CASSPGQSYNEQFF TGCGCCAGCAGCCCGGGACAGTCATACAATGAGCAGTTCTTC
NA TRBJ2-2 15 NA TRBV9 CASSVRRGNTGELFF TGTGCCAGCAGCGTTCGCCGAGGGAACACCGGGGAGCTGTTTTTT
NA TRBJ1-2 13 NA TRBV24-1 CATSDSGQFGYTF TGTGCCACCAGTGATTCCGGACAGTTTGGCTACACCTTC
TRBD1 TRBJ1-1 14 NA TRBV10-3 CAMSRDRMNTEAFF TGTGCCATGTCCCGGGACAGGATGAACACTGAAGCTTTCTTT
TRBD1 TRBJ1-1 16 NA TRBV18 CASSPRTGGSDTEAFF TGTGCCAGCTCACCTCGGACAGGGGGTAGTGACACTGAAGCTTTCTTT
TRBD1 TRBJ2-2 15 NA TRBV6-5 CASDRGQTNTGELFF TGTGCCAGCGATAGGGGACAGACGAACACCGGGGAGCTGTTTTTT
NA TRBJ1-5 13 NA TRBV5-6 CASSPQGNQPQHF TGTGCCAGCAGCCCACAGGGCAATCAGCCCCAGCATTTT
NA TRBJ1-1 12 NA TRBV2 CASRPDREEAFF TGTGCCAGCAGGCCGGACAGAGAGGAAGCTTTCTTT
NA TRBJ1-2 15 once TRBV6-5 CASSYGGTTPNGYTF TGTGCCAGCAGCTACGGGGGGACCACACCCAATGGCTACACCTTC
NA TRBJ1-2 13 NA TRBV6-2/TRBV6-3 CASSYSPGIGYTF TGTGCCAGCAGTTACTCACCGGGGATAGGCTACACCTTC
TRBD2 TRBJ2-3 17 NA TRBV7-2 CASSLTGTSVYPDTQYF TGTGCCAGCAGCTTAACGGGGACTAGCGTCTATCCAGATACGCAGTATTTT
NA TRBJ1-2 12 NA TRBV5-4 CASSTTGYGYTF TGTGCCAGCAGCACGACAGGTTATGGCTACACCTTC
NA TRBJ2-2 13 NA TRBV5-1 CASSLTDTGELFF TGCGCCAGCAGCTTGACTGACACCGGGGAGCTGTTTTTT
NA TRBJ1-4 17 once TRBV15 CATSRERQIATNEKLFF TGTGCCACCAGCAGAGAGAGACAAATTGCAACTAATGAAAAACTGTTTTTT
NA TRBJ2-1 13 NA TRBV29-1 CSVTGLGYNEQFF TGCAGCGTTACAGGGTTGGGATACAATGAGCAGTTCTTC
NA TRBJ1-3 15 NA TRBV3-1/TRBV3-2 CASSQEATAGNTIYF TGTGCCAGCAGCCAAGAGGCAACAGCCGGAAACACCATATATTTT
TRBD2 TRBJ2-3 18 NA TRBV2 CASTGLAGALASADTQYF TGTGCCAGCACCGGACTAGCGGGGGCCCTGGCCTCGGCAGATACGCAGTATTTT
NA TRBJ1-2 16 few TRBV27 CASSFSREPGGHGYTF TGTGCCAGCAGTTTTTCCCGGGAACCCGGGGGTCATGGCTACACCTTC
NA TRBJ2-1 15 NA TRBV5-4 CASSLGSAGDNEQFF TGTGCCAGCAGCTTGGGGTCGGCAGGGGACAATGAGCAGTTCTTC
TRBD2 TRBJ2-7 17 NA TRBV7-6 CASSLGATSGAPYEQYF TGTGCCAGCAGCTTAGGAGCAACTAGCGGGGCCCCCTACGAGCAGTACTTC
TRBD1 TRBJ1-2 14 NA TRBV5-1 CASSEGQGTYGYTF TGCGCCAGCAGCGAGGGACAGGGGACCTATGGCTACACCTTC
TRBD1 TRBJ2-7 15 NA TRBV18 CASSRQGRQDYEQYF TGTGCCAGCTCTCGACAGGGCCGACAGGACTACGAGCAGTACTTC
TRBD1 TRBJ1-2 12 NA TRBV12-3/TRBV12-4 CASSPQGHGYTF TGTGCCAGCAGTCCACAGGGGCATGGCTACACCTTC
TRBD1 TRBJ1-2 14 NA TRBV7-2 CASSQGTEFNGYTF TGTGCCAGCAGCCAGGGGACAGAATTTAATGGCTACACCTTC
TRBD1 TRBJ1-2 13 many TRBV2 CASSSGGRGGYTF TGTGCCAGCAGTTCAGGGGGCCGGGGTGGCTACACCTTC
NA TRBJ1-4 14 NA TRBV2 CASSETGFGEKLFF TGTGCCAGCAGTGAAACAGGGTTTGGTGAAAAACTGTTTTTT
TRBD2 TRBJ2-3 16 NA TRBV14 CASSLYGGADTDTQYF TGTGCCAGCAGCCTTTACGGGGGGGCGGATACAGATACGCAGTATTTT
NA TRBJ1-1 12 NA TRBV28 CTAGGLNTEAFF TGTACCGCGGGCGGCCTGAACACTGAAGCTTTCTTT
TRBD2 TRBJ2-3 14 NA TRBV11-3 CASRTRGGHDTQYF TGTGCCAGCAGGACGCGGGGGGGACACGATACGCAGTATTTT
NA TRBJ1-3 16 NA TRBV4-3 CASSQDWGGAGNTIYF TGCGCCAGCAGCCAAGATTGGGGGGGGGCTGGAAACACCATATATTTT
NA TRBJ1-1 13 few TRBV3-1/TRBV3-2 CASSRTGNTEAFF TGTGCCAGCAGCCGCACGGGGAACACTGAAGCTTTCTTT
NA TRBJ1-6 16 NA TRBV25-1 CASTSTSHNYNSPLHF TGTGCCAGCACCTCCACCTCGCACAACTATAATTCACCCCTCCACTTT
TRBD1 TRBJ1-4 14 once TRBV5-1 CASSRDRVGEKLFF TGCGCCAGCAGCCGGGACAGGGTGGGTGAAAAACTGTTTTTT
TRBD2 TRBJ2-1 16 once TRBV15 CATSRPSGGARNEQFF TGTGCCACCAGCAGACCTAGCGGGGGGGCCCGGAATGAGCAGTTCTTC
NA TRBJ1-1 15 NA TRBV18 CASSPMGLLNTEAFF TGTGCCAGCTCACCAATGGGCCTCCTGAACACTGAAGCTTTCTTT
NA TRBJ1-4 13 NA TRBV11-2 CASAAGNNEKLFF TGTGCCAGCGCTGCAGGGAATAATGAAAAACTGTTTTTT
NA TRBJ1-2 15 few TRBV11-2 CASSHGPPSGEGYTF TGTGCCAGCAGCCACGGACCCCCAAGCGGAGAGGGCTACACCTTC
TRBD1 TRBJ1-2 15 NA TRBV28 CASRAGGQGIEGYTF TGTGCCAGCAGGGCAGGGGGACAGGGGATTGAGGGCTACACCTTC
NA TRBJ1-3 11 few TRBV30 CAWELGNTIYF TGTGCCTGGGAACTTGGAAACACCATATATTTT
NA TRBJ1-5 11 NA TRBV2 CASSDGGSGHF TGTGCCAGCAGTGACGGCGGGTCAGGGCATTTT
TRBD1 TRBJ1-1 18 NA TRBV7-9 CASSPNSPGTGMSTEAFF TGTGCCAGCAGCCCCAACAGTCCCGGGACAGGGATGAGCACTGAAGCTTTCTTT
NA TRBJ2-5 13 NA TRBV6-5 CASSLQGRETQYF TGTGCCAGCAGTTTACAGGGACGGGAGACCCAGTACTTC
NA TRBJ2-5 14 NA TRBV11-3 CASSQMEGMETQYF TGTGCCAGCAGCCAGATGGAGGGCATGGAGACCCAGTACTTC
TRBD1 TRBJ1-5 13 once TRBV20-1 CSASDRGSQPQHF TGCAGTGCTAGTGACAGGGGAAGTCAGCCCCAGCATTTT
TRBD1 TRBJ2-4 15 once TRBV11-3 CASSPGQGLSNIQYF TGTGCCAGCAGTCCGGGACAGGGGTTATCAAACATTCAGTACTTC
TRBD1 TRBJ1-5 18 NA TRBV15 CATTSGDRGLYSNQPQHF TGTGCCACCACGTCCGGAGACAGGGGCTTGTATAGCAATCAGCCCCAGCATTTT